The 29 T cell receptor beta chains reported below all come from one sample, sequenced in a study of blood T cell repertoires in COVID-19. Sequenced by immunoSEQ multiplex PCR; TCRdb stores in-frame clones only, minus some. Here the sample spans about 70,000 clones, approximately 90% being singletons. The sample consisted of peripheral blood. Receptors originate from a man aged 50-60 years with COVID-19, enrolled during active disease.

The V and J genes are TRBV11-3 and TRBJ2-2, with 9 positions matching TRBD1. The germline CDR1 and CDR2 sequences are SGHNT and YENEEA. The ends lost 5 bases at V and 8 bases at J; junction bases unmatched: 6. CDR3 length: 14 residues. The CDR3 reads CASSPDRGEGELFF. The CDR3 DNA is TGTGCCAGCAGCCCCGACAGGGGGGAAGGGGAGCTGTTTTTT. The full variable domain, completed using reference TRBV11-3 and TRBJ2-2, is EAGVVQSPRYKIIEKKQPVAFWCNPISGHNTLYWYLQNLGQGPELLIRYENEEAVDDSQLPKDRFSAERLKGVDSTLKIQPAELGDSAVYLCASSPDRGEGELFFGEGSRLTVL.

V and J are TRBV6-1 and TRBJ2-7; possible D gene TRBD1, 6 bases. The CDR3 has 13 residues. Germline CDR1 MNHNS, CDR2 SASEGT. V gave up 3 bases and J gave up 3 bases, with 9 bases separating them. As DNA, the CDR3 is TGTGCCAGCAGTGATGCACAGGGCTACGAGCAGTACGTC. This encodes CASSDAQGYEQYV.

This rearrangement joins TRBV28 to TRBJ2-2, with 9 bases identical to TRBD2. The J segment lost 13 bases and the V segment lost 5 bases, leaving 17 bases of the junction unmatched. The V gene's germline CDR1 is MDHEN and CDR2 SYDVKM. This CDR3 comprises 16 residues. CDR3 in amino acids: CASSPPTSGRTSGLFF. CDR3 DNA: TGTGCCAGCAGTCCCCCGACTAGCGGTCGTACCTCGGGGCTGTTTTTT.

V gene TRBV6-6 combines with J gene TRBJ1-5, with no clear D. Germline assignment: CDR1 MNHNY and CDR2 SVGAGI (reference sequence). The CDR3 has 15 residues. V was shortened by 2 bases and J by 7 bases, with 15 bases between the two germline ends. CDR3 in amino acids: CASSYPGEGGQPQHF. In DNA form, the CDR3 reads TGTGCCAGCAGTTACCCCGGCGAGGGAGGACAGCCCCAGCATTTT.

The chain links TRBV5-4 to TRBJ2-1; 11 nucleotides line up with TRBD2. Trimming at V came to 4 bases and at J to 7 bases, leaving 10 bases not matched to a gene. CDR1 and CDR2 (germline): SGHNT, YYREEE (reference sequence). The length of the CDR3 is 16 residues. The DNA for the CDR3 is TGTGCCAGCAGCGTGACTAGCGGGACCCTTATAAATGAGCAGTTCTTC. Amino acids: CASSVTSGTLINEQFF. Together with reference TRBV5-4 and TRBJ2-1, the CDR3 gives the full variable domain: ETGVTQSPTHLIKTRGQQVTLRCSSQSGHNTVSWYQQALGQGPQFIFQYYREEENGRGNFPPRFSGLQFPNYSSELNVNALELDDSALYLCASSVTSGTLINEQFFGPGTRLTVL.

This chain connects TRBV6-4 to TRBJ2-1; 12 bases map to TRBD2. Germline V gene sequence: CDR1 MRHNA, CDR2 SNTAGT. J gave up 6 bases and V 3 bases, and 6 bases lay outside the gene matches. CDR3 length: 16 residues. For the CDR3, the DNA is TGTGCCAGCAGTGAGAGGAGGACTAGCGGGATCAATGAGCAGTTCTTC. Its protein product is CASSERRTSGINEQFF.

The chain joins TRBV6-5 to TRBJ2-7; D is unresolved. The V gene's germline CDR1 is MNHEY and CDR2 SVGAGI. V lost 5 bases, J lost 3 bases, and 5 bases lay in between. CDR3 length equals 11 residues. This CDR3 is CASSIHYEQYF. DNA for the CDR3: TGTGCCAGCAGTATCCACTACGAGCAGTACTTC.

The chain is built from TRBV27 and TRBJ2-3; 10 bases are a match to TRBD2. J lost 4 bases, V lost 3 bases, and 7 bases had no gene match. CDR1 is MNHEY, CDR2 SMNVEV, per germline (reference sequence). This CDR3 has 16 residues. In DNA, the CDR3 is TGTGCCAGCAGTTTGGTAGTAGGACTAGCGGCAGATACGCAGTATTTT. Protein sequence: CASSLVVGLAADTQYF.

The gene calls are TRBV30 and TRBJ2-7; a possible D gene is TRBD1 (6 bases). Germline CDR1 and CDR2: GTSNPN and SVGIG (reference sequence). The CDR3 is 14 amino acids. V shed 0 bases and J shed 0 bases, with 9 bases lying between them. The CDR3 loop is CAWSVQGSSYEQYF. CDR3 sequence (DNA): TGTGCCTGGAGTGTACAGGGAAGCTCCTACGAGCAGTACTTC.

The rearrangement joins TRBV6-6 to TRBJ1-2, with D hard to call. The germline V and J ends were trimmed by 8 bases and 3 bases, with 13 bases remaining between them. The CDR3 is 13 amino acids. In germline, CDR1 is MNHNY, CDR2 SVGAGI (reference sequence). DNA of the CDR3: TGTGCCAGCGCCCCGGGTGTTGACTATGGCTACACCTTC. Protein: CASAPGVDYGYTF.

V and J are TRBV7-9 and TRBJ2-5; D possibly corresponds to TRBD2 (6 bases). The V gene lost 4 bases and the J gene lost 1 base, with 13 bases spanning the gap. From germline, CDR1 is SEHNR and CDR2 FQNEAQ (reference sequence). The CDR3 covers 15 residues. The CDR3, as DNA: TGTGCCAGCAGCTACTTAGCGGATGGCCAAGAGACCCAGTACTTC. Translated: CASSYLADGQETQYF.

The gene calls are TRBV2 and TRBJ1-1; 8 nucleotides agree with TRBD1. The CDR3 spans 15 residues. Germline-derived CDR1 and CDR2 are SNHLY and FYNNEI. J was trimmed by 2 bases and V by 8 bases; bases with no gene match: 10. The CDR3 DNA follows: TGTGCCAGCGAGGCTCTGACAGGGGTCAACACTGAAGCTTTCTTT. This codes for CASEALTGVNTEAFF. The complete variable domain, with remaining parts taken from reference TRBV2 and TRBJ1-1, reads EPEVTQTPSHQVTQMGQEVILRCVPISNHLYFYWYRQILGQKVEFLVSFYNNEISEKSEIFDDQFSVERPDGSNFTLKIRSTKLEDSAMYFCASEALTGVNTEAFFGQGTRLTVV.

CDR3 nucleotide sequence: TGCGCCAGCAGCCAAGAGGCCTCCCGTGAGCAGTACTTC. Its protein product is CASSQEASREQYF. The chain links TRBV4-3 to TRBJ2-7; D is ambiguous. This CDR3 spans 13 amino acids. Per the germline V gene, CDR1 is LGHNA and CDR2 is YSLEER. The ends were cut back, 0 bases at V and 7 bases at J, with 10 bases in the middle.

J is TRBJ1-4 and V is TRBV19; the match to TRBD1 covers 7 bases. CDR1 is LNHDA, CDR2 SQIVND, per germline (reference sequence). Losses at the gene ends were 5 bases for V and 5 bases for J; bases not matched to a gene: 2. The CDR3 runs to 13 residues. This CDR3 is CASSLGQNEKLFF. CDR3 in DNA: TGTGCCAGTAGTTTGGGACAGAATGAAAAACTGTTTTTT. Supplemented by reference TRBV19 and TRBJ1-4, the full variable domain reads DGGITQSPKYLFRKEGQNVTLSCEQNLNHDAMYWYRQDPGQGLRLIYYSQIVNDFQKGDIAEGYSVSREKKESFPLTVTSAQKNPTAFYLCASSLGQNEKLFFGSGTQLSVL.

CDR3 DNA sequence: TGCAGCGCCGCGGGCCTAGCGGGGAGCACAGATACGCAGTATTTT. Amino acid sequence: CSAAGLAGSTDTQYF. The chain uses TRBV29-1 and TRBJ2-3, with 9 nucleotides matching TRBD2. Germline V gene data show CDR1 as SQVTM and CDR2 as ANQGSEA. This CDR3 is 15 amino acids long. V lost 7 bases, J lost 0 bases, and 8 bases stayed unmatched.

This sequence joins TRBV5-4 and TRBJ2-7; 7 nucleotides line up with TRBD1. CDR1 SGHNT and CDR2 YYREEE come from the germline V gene (reference sequence). The CDR3 is 14 residues long. J lost 0 bases, V lost 0 bases, and 0 bases had no gene match. CDR3 sequence reads: CASSLDRGSYEQYV. In nucleotides, the CDR3 is TGTGCCAGCAGCTTGGACAGGGGCTCCTACGAGCAGTACGTC.

The chain joins TRBV18 to TRBJ2-4, with 9 bases aligning to TRBD1. J lost 7 bases, V lost 2 bases, and 6 bases had no gene match. CDR1 is KGHSH, CDR2 LQKENI, per germline. This CDR3 is built from 15 residues. The CDR3 protein is CASSPEIGTGNIQYF. The CDR3, as DNA: TGTGCCAGCTCACCAGAAATTGGGACAGGGAACATTCAGTACTTC.

The genes are TRBV12-3 or TRBV12-4 and TRBJ1-5; possibly TRBD1 for D (5 bases). This CDR3 comprises 12 residues. V gave up 4 bases and J gave up 8 bases, with 9 bases separating them. The CDR3 DNA reads TGTGCCAGCAGTTCAGGGTTTGAGCCCCAGCATTTT. Its protein product is CASSSGFEPQHF.

This clone has a single count. The chain combines TRBV3-1 (or the pseudogene TRBV3-2) with TRBJ1-3; TRBD1 might be the D (6 bases). The ends were cut back, 6 bases at V and 2 bases at J, with 14 bases in the middle. Germline V gene data show CDR1 as LGHDT and CDR2 as YNNKEL (reference sequence). This CDR3 spans 15 amino acids. The CDR3 reads CASSAQGIPGNTIYF. As DNA, the CDR3 is TGTGCCAGCAGTGCACAGGGTATCCCTGGAAACACCATATATTTT.

This chain connects TRBV29-1 to TRBJ2-1; 9 positions agree with TRBD2. V was clipped by 4 bases and J by 6 bases; unmatched bases: 10. The CDR3 contains 15 residues. The germline gives CDR1 SQVTM, CDR2 ANQGSEA. The chain's CDR3 is CSVGPLAGVTNEQFF. For the CDR3, the DNA is TGCAGCGTTGGACCTTTAGCGGGAGTTACCAATGAGCAGTTCTTC.

This clone was detected once. The chain employs TRBV10-1 and TRBJ2-3; possibly TRBD1 for D (5 bases). CDR1 is WNHNN and CDR2 is SYGVQD in the germline V gene (reference sequence). V shed 2 bases and J shed 1 base, with 7 bases lying between them. The CDR3 spans 14 residues. The CDR3 nucleotides read TGCGCCAGCAGTGAGAAAGGGGGCACAGATACGCAGTATTTT. Amino acids: CASSEKGGTDTQYF.

The CDR3 DNA follows: TGTGCCAGCTCACAGGACAGGGGCTCCGGGGAGCTGTTTTTT. As protein: CASSQDRGSGELFF. The V call is TRBV18, the J call TRBJ2-2, with TRBD1 matching over 9 bases. Germline V CDR1 and CDR2: KGHSH, LQKENI. Trimming took 4 bases from V and 6 from J; bases not matched to a gene: 3. The CDR3 extends over 14 amino acids.

The rearrangement uses TRBV14 and TRBJ1-1, with D tentatively TRBD1 (6 bases). The V gene lost 2 bases and the J gene lost 2 bases, with 12 bases spanning the gap. The CDR3 sequence is 15 residues long. Germline V gene data show CDR1 as SGHDN and CDR2 as FVKESK. For the CDR3, the DNA is TGTGCCAGCAGCCAATCGACAGGAGTTAACACTGAAGCTTTCTTT. It encodes CASSQSTGVNTEAFF.

This chain joins TRBV4-3 and TRBJ2-1; TRBD2 matches 7 bases. Germline loops: CDR1 LGHNA, CDR2 YSLEER. The CDR3 has 16 residues. The V gene end was trimmed by 4 bases and the J gene end by 3 bases; junction bases not matched to a gene: 9. This CDR3 reads CASSRTSSGNYNEQFF. For the CDR3, the DNA is TGCGCCAGCAGCCGTACGTCTAGCGGAAACTACAATGAGCAGTTCTTC.

The chain joins TRBV11-2 to TRBJ2-2, with 9 bases matching TRBD2. Looked up from germline, CDR1 is SGHAT and CDR2 is FQNNGV. The junction had 7 bases not matched to a gene; V was cut back by 2 bases and J by 6 bases. The CDR3 runs 16 residues. The CDR3 reads CASSLYSAGGSGELFF. As DNA, the CDR3 is TGTGCCAGCAGCTTATATTCAGCGGGAGGATCCGGGGAGCTGTTTTTT.

The V and J genes are TRBV18 and TRBJ2-3; a weak D match, TRBD2 (6 bases). This CDR3 is 15 amino acids long. V lost 4 bases and J lost 0, with 11 bases in between. The germline gives CDR1 KGHSH, CDR2 LQKENI. The CDR3 DNA reads TGTGCCAGCTCACGACTAGATGCTAGCACAGATACGCAGTATTTT. Its protein is CASSRLDASTDTQYF.

The chain joins TRBV4-3 to TRBJ1-2, with TRBD1 identical over 8 bases. The V gene's germline CDR1 is LGHNA and CDR2 YSLEER. The ends lost 0 bases at V and 4 bases at J; junction bases unmatched: 4. This CDR3 comprises 15 residues. As DNA, the CDR3 is TGCGCCAGCAGCCAAGAGACAGGGGCGGCCTATGGCTACACCTTC. Protein sequence: CASSQETGAAYGYTF.

This rearrangement joins TRBV6-5 to TRBJ1-2; 9 bases map to TRBD1. CDR1 MNHEY and CDR2 SVGAGI come from the germline V gene. This CDR3 comprises 13 residues. Unmatched junction bases numbered 3, after V lost 6 bases and J lost 4 bases. The CDR3 here is CASRGQGIYGYTF. In DNA, the CDR3 is TGTGCCAGCAGAGGACAGGGGATCTATGGCTACACCTTC.

This chain connects TRBV29-1 to TRBJ1-5, with D possibly being TRBD1 (5 bases). Trimming cost V 4 bases and J 2 bases, with 6 bases left between them. There are 12 residues in the CDR3. The germline V gene has CDR1 SQVTM and CDR2 ANQGSEA. CDR3 sequence reads: CSVGQRNQPQHF. CDR3 DNA sequence: TGCAGCGTTGGACAGCGCAATCAGCCCCAGCATTTT.